The TCR beta chain described here comes from a study of PD-1 blockade in mismatch repair-deficient tumors. Trimming pared 3 bases from V and 5 bases from J, leaving 20 bases between. Germline V gene data show CDR1 as SQVTM and CDR2 as ANQGSEA. The CDR3 covers 16 residues. Repertoires were generated with immunoSEQ multiplex PCR, while TCRdb's copy carries only in-frame clones and drops some. Of 120,000 or so clones listed, about nine tenths are singletons. This specimen consisted of peripheral blood, obtained 70 to 73 weeks after starting pembrolizumab. The chain has TRBV29-1 and TRBJ2-1; D possibly corresponds to TRBD2 (5 bases). The source of this sequence is an adult with mismatch repair-deficient cancer. CDR3 protein: CSVELGRRENNNEQFF. The CDR3 bases are TGCAGCGTTGAGTTGGGCCGAAGGGAGAATAACAATGAGCAGTTCTTC.